The 9 T cell receptor beta chains reported below all come from one sample, sequenced in a study of blood T cell repertoires in COVID-19. Some clones are missing from TCRdb's copy, which holds only in-frame ones; the method was immunoSEQ multiplex PCR. The data hold about 220,000 clones, with around 88% observed a single time. The sequencing input was PBMCs or T cells enriched from blood (not recorded which). The receptors come from a woman aged 40 to 50 with acute COVID-19.

The chain links TRBV29-1 to TRBJ1-5, with 7 bases identical to TRBD1. CDR3 length: 12 amino acids. Losses at the gene ends were 6 bases for V and 4 bases for J; bases not matched to a gene: 3. Germline CDR1 is SQVTM and CDR2 is ANQGSEA. This chain's CDR3 is CSVLDRNQPQHF. The CDR3 nucleotides read TGCAGCGTGTTGGACAGGAATCAGCCCCAGCATTTT.

The chain couples TRBV6-2 or TRBV6-3 to TRBJ2-2; D perhaps matches TRBD1 (5 bases). From germline, CDR1 is MNHEY and CDR2 SVGEGT. With 0 bases removed from V and 5 bases from J, the gap between germline ends came to 7 bases. The CDR3 runs to 14 residues. CDR3 DNA: TGTGCCAGCAGTTACTCCAGGGTTACCGGGGAGCTGTTTTTT. It is translated as CASSYSRVTGELFF.

This CDR3 reads CASSPRDRGWEKLFF. In DNA, the CDR3 is TGTGCCAGCAGCCCTCGGGACAGGGGGTGGGAAAAACTGTTTTTT. The V gene is TRBV9, the J gene TRBJ1-4; 11 nucleotides line up with TRBD1. CDR1 SGDLS and CDR2 YYNGEE come from the germline V gene. The junction had 7 bases not matched to a gene; V was cut back by 4 bases and J by 8 bases. The CDR3 has 15 residues. The full variable domain, rest sourced from reference TRBV9 and TRBJ1-4, is DSGVTQTPKHLITATGQRVTLRCSPRSGDLSVYWYQQSLDQGLQFLIQYYNGEERAKGNILERFSAQQFPDLHSELNLSSLELGDSALYFCASSPRDRGWEKLFFGSGTQLSVL.

The V call is TRBV30, the J call TRBJ1-2; TRBD1 matches at 7 bases. Trimming cost V 0 bases and J 5 bases; bases outside gene matches: 6. This CDR3 contains 14 residues. Per germline, CDR1 GTSNPN and CDR2 SVGIG (reference sequence). CDR3 nucleotides: TGTGCCTGGAGTGTACAGACAGGGAGTTATGGCTACACCTTC. Protein sequence: CAWSVQTGSYGYTF.

This clone was recorded only once. This chain uses TRBV21-1 with TRBJ2-1; the D call in the table, TRBD2, was not verified against the DNA. TRBV21-1 is a recognized pseudogene. This CDR3 region has 14 residues. The CDR3 region has the DNA TGTGCCAGCCAGGCGGGAAGGGCGTGGAATGAGCAGTTCTTC. Its protein is CASQAGRAWNEQFF.

This clone has just one count. The chain is built from TRBV27 and TRBJ1-2; 7 bases match TRBD1. Germline V gives CDR1 MNHEY, CDR2 SMNVEV (reference sequence). The CDR3 loop spans 13 amino acids. The V and J ends lost 3 bases and 7 bases, in that order; junction bases with no gene match: 5. CDR3 amino acids: CASSFGGGFGYTF. The CDR3 DNA sequence: TGTGCCAGCAGTTTCGGAGGGGGCTTTGGCTACACCTTC.

In DNA form, the CDR3 reads TGTGCCAGTAGTATGGAGGGGACTAAAAGCACAGATACGCAGTATTTT. It codes for CASSMEGTKSTDTQYF. The V and J genes are TRBV19 and TRBJ2-3; 7 nucleotides align to TRBD2. This CDR3 region has 16 residues. V shed 3 bases, J shed 0 bases, and the junction held 6 bases outside the gene matches. From germline, CDR1 is LNHDA and CDR2 SQIVND (reference sequence).

V gene TRBV9 combines with J gene TRBJ1-2; 8 nucleotides align to TRBD1. V lost 4 bases, J lost 8 bases, and 16 bases stayed unmatched. Germline values: CDR1 SGDLS, CDR2 YYNGEE. This CDR3 has 16 amino acids. Here the CDR3 DNA reads TGTGCCAGCAGCTCAGGCGGCAGGGGGCGAGTAAGGGGCTACACCTTC. It codes for CASSSGGRGRVRGYTF.

The chain is built from TRBV11-2 and TRBJ1-1, with TRBD1 matching over 8 bases. J lost 0 bases, V lost 2 bases, and 5 bases had no gene match. There are 16 residues in the CDR3. The V gene's germline CDR1 is SGHAT and CDR2 FQNNGV. CDR3 nucleotides: TGTGCCAGCAGCTTAATGGCAGGGGGCATGAACACTGAAGCTTTCTTT. Its protein product is CASSLMAGGMNTEAFF.